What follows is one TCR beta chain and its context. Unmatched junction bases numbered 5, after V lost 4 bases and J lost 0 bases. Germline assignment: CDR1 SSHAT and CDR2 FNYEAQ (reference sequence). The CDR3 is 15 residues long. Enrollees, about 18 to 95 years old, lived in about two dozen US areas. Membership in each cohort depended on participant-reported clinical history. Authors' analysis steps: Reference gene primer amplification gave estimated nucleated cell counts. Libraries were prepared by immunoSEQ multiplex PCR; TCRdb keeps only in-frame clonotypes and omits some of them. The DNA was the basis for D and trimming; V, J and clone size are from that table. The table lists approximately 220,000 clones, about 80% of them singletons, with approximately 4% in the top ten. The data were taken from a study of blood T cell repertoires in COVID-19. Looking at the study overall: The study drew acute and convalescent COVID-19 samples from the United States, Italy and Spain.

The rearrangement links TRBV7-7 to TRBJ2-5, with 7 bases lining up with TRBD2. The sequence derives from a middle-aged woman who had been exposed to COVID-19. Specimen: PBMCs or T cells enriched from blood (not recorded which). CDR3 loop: CASSSGTTNQETQYF. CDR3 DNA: TGTGCCAGCAGCTCTGGGACTACAAACCAAGAGACCCAGTACTTC.